The subject of this entry is one T cell receptor (beta chain). CDR3 length equals 15 residues. The germline gives CDR1 MNHEY, CDR2 SMNVEV (reference sequence). The V and J ends lost 3 bases and 4 bases, in that order; junction bases with no gene match: 6. Repertoires were generated with immunoSEQ multiplex PCR, while TCRdb's copy carries only in-frame clones and drops some. The sample records 300,000 to 350,000 clones, approximately 91% being singletons. The data were obtained in a study of blood T cell repertoires in COVID-19. This sequence originates from a woman in her 30s who had been exposed to COVID-19. The chain is built from TRBV27 and TRBJ1-2; TRBD1 aligns across 9 bases. Sequencing input: PBMCs or T cells enriched from blood (not recorded which). The CDR3 DNA is TGTGCCAGCAGTTTCTCCGGGACAGGGACCTATGGCTACACCTTC. Protein product: CASSFSGTGTYGYTF.